The T cell receptor (beta chain) under discussion was sequenced for a study of blood T cells in healthy people across ages. Combining a sample-barcoded 5' primer with a J-beta primer mix, a second PCR ran for about 6 to 11 cycles. In TCRdb, the 5' RACE reads were re-called with MiXCR into one record per CDR3 protein. The sample records about 640,000 distinct CDR3 sequences, around three fifths being singletons. V dropped 4 bases and J dropped 1 base, with 13 bases sitting between them. The CDR3 contains 16 residues. CDR1 is MNHNS, CDR2 SASEGT, per germline. The chain couples TRBV6-1 to TRBJ2-2; D uncertain. Material: blood. The origin of this receptor is a man aged 55 to 70 in good health. The CDR3 sequence: CASSGRSGLNTGELFF. The CDR3 DNA reads as TGTGCCAGCAGTGGTAGGTCGGGTCTGAACACCGGGGAGCTGTTTTTT.